The next 27 T cell receptor beta chains were all read from a single sample in a study of blood T cell repertoires in COVID-19. Only in-frame clones appear in the TCRdb table, and some are missing; sequencing was by immunoSEQ multiplex PCR. Counted here are some 81,000 clones, roughly 95% occurring once; the ten biggest clones make up around 4.2%. Sequenced sample: peripheral blood. These TCRs come from a human donor with active COVID-19. The donor label of this sample is uncertain.

This CDR3 is CASSSASGMGYEQYF. The DNA for the CDR3 is TGTGCCAGCAGCTCAGCTAGCGGGATGGGGTACGAGCAGTACTTC. This sequence joins TRBV7-9 and TRBJ2-7, with 9 bases fitting TRBD2. Germline loops: CDR1 SEHNR, CDR2 FQNEAQ (reference sequence). The CDR3 spans 15 residues. J gave up 4 bases and V 4 bases, and 8 bases lay outside the gene matches.

This rearrangement joins TRBV7-2 to TRBJ2-7, with 11 bases identical to TRBD2. CDR1 is SGHTA and CDR2 is FQGNSA in the germline V gene. The ends lost 5 bases at V and 6 bases at J; junction bases unmatched: 6. The CDR3 consists of 14 residues. The CDR3 region has the DNA TGTGCCAGCAGCCTATCCACTAGCGGGGGCGAGCAGTACTTC. Its protein product is CASSLSTSGGEQYF.

The chain has TRBV2 and TRBJ1-2; D not resolved. This CDR3 contains 11 residues. Germline assignment: CDR1 SNHLY and CDR2 FYNNEI. Trimming left V 4 bases short and J 9 bases short, with 9 bases between. The CDR3 is CASSVSRRYTF. The CDR3, as DNA: TGTGCCAGCAGTGTTTCGAGGCGCTACACCTTC. The variable domain in full, with the rest retrieved from reference TRBV2 and TRBJ1-2, is EPEVTQTPSHQVTQMGQEVILRCVPISNHLYFYWYRQILGQKVEFLVSFYNNEISEKSEIFDDQFSVERPDGSNFTLKIRSTKLEDSAMYFCASSVSRRYTFGSGTRLTVV.

This sequence joins TRBV27 and TRBJ1-1, with D possibly matching TRBD1 (5 bases). The CDR3 runs to 17 residues. Germline V gene sequence: CDR1 MNHEY, CDR2 SMNVEV (reference sequence). The V and J ends lost 6 bases and 0 bases respectively, with 20 bases between them. CDR3 nucleotides: TGTGCCAGCAGACCGGGGCAGGGAGGATTCATGAACACTGAAGCTTTCTTT. It yields the protein CASRPGQGGFMNTEAFF.

This chain uses TRBV9 with TRBJ2-2; 10 bases match TRBD1. CDR3 length: 15 residues. Germline V gene lookup returns CDR1 SGDLS and CDR2 YYNGEE. V dropped 2 bases and J dropped 4; count of bases not matched to a gene: 2. The DNA for the CDR3 is TGTGCCAGCAGCGTTAGGACAGGGGGCACCGGGGAGCTGTTTTTT. It codes for CASSVRTGGTGELFF.

The J gene is TRBJ2-5, the V gene TRBV7-9, with a weak D call TRBD2 (6 bases). This CDR3 region has 14 residues. In germline, CDR1 is SEHNR, CDR2 FQNEAQ (reference sequence). V was trimmed by 1 base and J by 5 bases, leaving 11 bases between them. The CDR3 DNA is TGTGCCAGCAGCTTAGATCCAGGGAGGGAGACCCAGTACTTC. It is translated as CASSLDPGRETQYF.

The CDR3 DNA reads TGTGCCAGCAGCCAAGGCATCCTAGCGGGATACAATGAGCAGTTCTTC. Translation: CASSQGILAGYNEQFF. The V gene is TRBV14, the J gene TRBJ2-1; the match to TRBD2 covers 9 bases. With 1 base clipped from V and 4 bases from J, the junction kept 5 bases outside the gene matches. Germline lookup yields CDR1 SGHDN and CDR2 FVKESK. The CDR3 covers 16 residues.

This clone was recorded a few times. The chain recombines TRBV27 with TRBJ2-7; D may be TRBD1 (6 bases). CDR1 MNHEY and CDR2 SMNVEV come from the germline V gene (reference sequence). The CDR3 length is 14 residues. V lost 6 bases to trimming and J lost 3 bases, with 15 bases between them. The CDR3 protein is CASRPYPGDYEQYF. The DNA for the CDR3 is TGTGCCAGCAGACCGTATCCAGGGGACTACGAGCAGTACTTC.

The V call is TRBV5-1, the J call TRBJ1-2; D remains unclear. Germline CDR1 and CDR2: SGHRS and YFSETQ. The CDR3 spans 13 residues. V lost 0 bases to trimming and J lost 3 bases, with 6 bases between them. CDR3 loop: CASSLAGDYGYTF. The CDR3 nucleotides read TGCGCCAGCAGCTTGGCCGGGGACTATGGCTACACCTTC.

The rearrangement uses TRBV9 and TRBJ2-3, with TRBD2 as a possible D gene (6 bases). The length of the CDR3 is 14 residues. From germline, CDR1 is SGDLS and CDR2 YYNGEE. V lost 3 bases to trimming and J lost 0 bases, with 8 bases between them. The CDR3 loop is CASSAGTSTDTQYF. CDR3 bases: TGTGCCAGCAGCGCAGGGACTAGCACAGATACGCAGTATTTT.

The chain joins TRBV7-9 to TRBJ2-7, with D possibly matching TRBD1 (6 bases). V was cut by 6 bases and J by 2 bases, with 14 bases left in between. The CDR3 extends over 14 amino acids. Germline V lookup: CDR1 SEHNR, CDR2 FQNEAQ (reference sequence). The CDR3 bases are TGTGCCAGCAGTCAAGGGGGACCGACCTACGAGCAGTACTTC. It translates to CASSQGGPTYEQYF.

In its sample, this clone was seen many times. V is TRBV7-8 and J is TRBJ2-1; 10 bases agree with TRBD2. With V trimmed by 3 bases and J by 0 bases, 11 bases remained unmatched. Germline V gene lookup returns CDR1 SGHVS and CDR2 FQNEAQ. This CDR3 spans 19 amino acids. DNA of the CDR3: TGTGCCAGCAGCTTTTCGGGTAGCGGGGGGTCCCTCTCCTACAATGAGCAGTTCTTC. Translation: CASSFSGSGGSLSYNEQFF. Drawing the rest from reference TRBV7-8 and TRBJ2-1, the complete variable domain is GAGVSQSPRYKVAKRGQDVALRCDPISGHVSLFWYQQALGQGPEFLTYFQNEAQLDKSGLPSDRFFAERPEGSVSTLKIQRTQQEDSAVYLCASSFSGSGGSLSYNEQFFGPGTRLTVL.

The CDR3 nucleotides are TGTGCCAGCAGCGCGACAGGGGGTTGGTACGAGCAGTACTTC. It codes for CASSATGGWYEQYF. The V and J genes are TRBV9 and TRBJ2-7, with 9 bases lining up with TRBD1. With 3 bases clipped from V and 4 bases from J, the junction kept 5 bases outside the gene matches. Germline CDR1 SGDLS, CDR2 YYNGEE. This CDR3 spans 14 amino acids. Filled out from reference TRBV9 and TRBJ2-7, the complete variable domain reads DSGVTQTPKHLITATGQRVTLRCSPRSGDLSVYWYQQSLDQGLQFLIQYYNGEERAKGNILERFSAQQFPDLHSELNLSSLELGDSALYFCASSATGGWYEQYFGPGTRLTVT.

The chain joins TRBV5-6 to TRBJ2-5, with 8 bases aligning to TRBD1. Germline loops: CDR1 SGHDT, CDR2 YYEEEE. Germline trimming cut 4 bases from V and 5 bases from J; bases unmatched to any gene: 10. CDR3 length: 15 amino acids. The CDR3 coding sequence is TGTGCCAGCAGCACCGGACAGGGAGGATGGGAGACCCAGTACTTC. Encoded protein: CASSTGQGGWETQYF. Variable domain in full (rest from reference TRBV5-6 and TRBJ2-5): DAGVTQSPTHLIKTRGQQVTLRCSPKSGHDTVSWYQQALGQGPQFIFQYYEEEERQRGNFPDRFSGHQFPNYSSELNVNALLLGDSALYLCASSTGQGGWETQYFGPGTRLLVL.

J is TRBJ2-1 and V is TRBV3-1 (or the pseudogene TRBV3-2), with 9 bases lining up with TRBD1. Germline CDR1 reads LGHDT; CDR2 reads YNNKEL (reference sequence). Germline trimming cut 0 bases from V and 4 bases from J; bases unmatched to any gene: 10. This CDR3 contains 18 residues. The CDR3 loop reads CASSQDLGGTGLYNEQFF. The CDR3 DNA follows: TGTGCCAGCAGCCAAGATCTCGGGGGGACAGGGTTATACAATGAGCAGTTCTTC.

The chain is built from TRBV11-1 and TRBJ1-1; 7 bases agree with TRBD1. Looked up from germline, CDR1 is SGHAT and CDR2 is FQDESV (reference sequence). Trimming took 4 bases from V and 5 from J; bases not matched to a gene: 7. The CDR3 length is 14 residues. CDR3 nucleotides: TGTGCCAGCAGCTCGCGACAGGGCGGAACTGAAGCTTTCTTT. It yields the protein CASSSRQGGTEAFF.

This rearrangement joins TRBV4-1 to TRBJ2-3, with D possibly being TRBD1 (6 bases). The CDR3 extends over 14 amino acids. Trimming took 2 bases from V and 5 from J, leaving 11 bases between them. Germline CDR1 is MGHRA and CDR2 is YSYEKL. The CDR3 nucleotides read TGCGCCAGCAGCCAATATGCAGGGGAAGATACGCAGTATTTT. Amino acids: CASSQYAGEDTQYF.

The rearrangement links TRBV6-5 to TRBJ2-1; no firm D call. The CDR3 is 11 residues long. The ends were cut back, 5 bases at V and 9 bases at J, with 8 bases in the middle. Germline V CDR1 and CDR2: MNHEY, SVGAGI. The CDR3 loop reads CASSRHGEQFF. For the CDR3, the DNA is TGTGCCAGCAGTCGACACGGTGAGCAGTTCTTC.

This rearrangement joins TRBV28 to TRBJ2-5; TRBD2 might be the D (6 bases). V gave up 3 bases and J gave up 4 bases, with 9 bases separating them. The CDR3 sequence is 13 residues long. CDR1 MDHEN and CDR2 SYDVKM come from the germline V gene. In nucleotides, the CDR3 is TGTGCCAGCAGTTTTATGGGGGGAGAGACCCAGTACTTC. Translated, it gives CASSFMGGETQYF.

This sequence joins TRBV11-2 and TRBJ1-1; a weak D match, TRBD1 (5 bases). The germline V and J ends were trimmed by 0 bases and 5 bases, with 16 bases remaining between them. CDR3 size: 16 residues. Germline V gene sequence: CDR1 SGHAT, CDR2 FQNNGV. CDR3 nucleotide sequence: TGTGCCAGCAGCTTAGATCTCCCGAGAAGGGGAACTGAAGCTTTCTTT. Encoded protein: CASSLDLPRRGTEAFF.

The chain uses TRBV3-1 (or the pseudogene TRBV3-2) and TRBJ1-2; D remains ambiguous. CDR1 is LGHDT and CDR2 is YNNKEL in the germline V gene (reference sequence). V shed 1 base and J shed 7 bases, with 13 bases lying between them. The CDR3 has 14 amino acids. The CDR3 coding sequence is TGTGCCAGCAGCCAAGTATCGGGGAAGGCTGGCTACACCTTC. It codes for CASSQVSGKAGYTF.

The count of this clone is one. The chain links TRBV9 to TRBJ2-7; TRBD2 aligns across 11 bases. Germline V gene data show CDR1 as SGDLS and CDR2 as YYNGEE. The CDR3 totals 14 residues. J lost 6 bases, V lost 1 base, and 3 bases had no gene match. Written as DNA, the CDR3 is TGTGCCAGCAGCGTAACTAGCGGGAGTAGCGAGCAGTACTTC. Translating gives CASSVTSGSSEQYF.

The chain is built from TRBV2 and TRBJ1-5, with TRBD1 identical over 7 bases. V lost 4 bases, J lost 5 bases, and 8 bases stayed unmatched. Germline assignment: CDR1 SNHLY and CDR2 FYNNEI. This CDR3 spans 15 amino acids. The CDR3 loop is CASSADRVVYQPQHF. In DNA form, the CDR3 reads TGTGCCAGCAGTGCCGACAGGGTTGTCTATCAGCCCCAGCATTTT.

The chain has TRBV19 and TRBJ2-7, with 7 bases identical to TRBD2. The CDR3 totals 15 residues. Germline values: CDR1 LNHDA, CDR2 SQIVND (reference sequence). V trimming: 1 base; J trimming: 0 bases; junction bases outside the gene matches: 3. The CDR3 nucleotides are TGTGCCAGTAGTATAGCGGGCGGGAGCTCCTACGAGCAGTACTTC. This translates into CASSIAGGSSYEQYF.

V usage is TRBV6-5 and J usage is TRBJ1-2, with TRBD1 matching 7 bases. Germline CDR1 MNHEY, CDR2 SVGAGI. The length of the CDR3 is 14 residues. V was clipped by 5 bases and J by 5 bases; unmatched bases: 8. For the CDR3, the DNA is TGTGCCAGCAGTCTAAAACAGGGGAAGTATGGCTACACCTTC. Translation: CASSLKQGKYGYTF.

The chain combines TRBV7-5 with TRBJ2-7; the table's D call of TRBD2 was not tested on the DNA. TRBV7-5 is classified as a pseudogene. CDR3 length: 16 residues. The CDR3 is CADPHSATSGSYEQYF. The CDR3 DNA follows: TGTGCCGACCCTCATTCGGCGACTAGCGGGAGCTACGAGCAGTACTTC.

The DNA of the CDR3 is TGTGCCAGCAGTGTAATGGTATGGACAGATACTAATTCACCCCTCCACTTT. Protein: CASSVMVWTDTNSPLHF. The chain carries TRBV6-1 and TRBJ1-6, with TRBD1 as a possible D gene (6 bases). This CDR3 region has 17 residues. Trimming cost V 4 bases and J 6 bases, with 19 bases left between them. Germline V gene data show CDR1 as MNHNS and CDR2 as SASEGT.